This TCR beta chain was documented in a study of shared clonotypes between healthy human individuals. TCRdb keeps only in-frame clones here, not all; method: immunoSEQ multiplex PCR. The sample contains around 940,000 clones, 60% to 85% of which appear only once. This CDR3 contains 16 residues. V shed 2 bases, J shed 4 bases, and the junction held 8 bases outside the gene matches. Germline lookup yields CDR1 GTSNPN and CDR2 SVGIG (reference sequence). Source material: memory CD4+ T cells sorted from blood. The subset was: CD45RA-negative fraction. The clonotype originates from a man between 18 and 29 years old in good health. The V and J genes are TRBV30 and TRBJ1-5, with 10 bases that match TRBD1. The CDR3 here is CAWSQRGDRGNQPQHF. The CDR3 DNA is TGTGCCTGGAGTCAGAGGGGGGACAGGGGAAATCAGCCCCAGCATTTT. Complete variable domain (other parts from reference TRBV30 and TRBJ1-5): SQTIHQWPATLVQPVGSPLSLECTVEGTSNPNLYWYRQAAGRGLQLLFYSVGIGQISSEVPQNLSASRPQDRQFILSSKKLLLSDSGFYLCAWSQRGDRGNQPQHFGDGTRLSIL.